The 2 T cell receptor beta chains in this list originate from one sample, sequenced in a study of cytomegalovirus exposure and HLA in healthy donors. Libraries were prepared by immunoSEQ multiplex PCR; TCRdb keeps only in-frame clonotypes and omits some of them. The sample includes approximately 150,000 clones, 85% to 90% of them seen just once. What was sequenced was PBMCs. Receptors were obtained from a young woman in good health and CMV-seronegative.

This chain uses TRBV5-1 with TRBJ2-1; a possible D gene is TRBD2 (6 bases). Trimming removed 2 bases from V and 8 bases from J, with 11 bases in between. This CDR3 comprises 13 residues. Germline CDR1 SGHRS, CDR2 YFSETQ. The CDR3 bases are TGCGCCAGCAGCTTCGGGGGAGGCTATGAGCAGTTCTTC. Protein product: CASSFGGGYEQFF.

J is TRBJ1-1 and V is TRBV9; D is unresolved. Trimming cost V 3 bases and J 0 bases, with 6 bases left between them. This CDR3 has 13 residues. Germline V gene data show CDR1 as SGDLS and CDR2 as YYNGEE. This CDR3 is CASSDGMNTEAFF. The CDR3 DNA reads TGTGCCAGCAGCGATGGCATGAACACTGAAGCTTTCTTT.